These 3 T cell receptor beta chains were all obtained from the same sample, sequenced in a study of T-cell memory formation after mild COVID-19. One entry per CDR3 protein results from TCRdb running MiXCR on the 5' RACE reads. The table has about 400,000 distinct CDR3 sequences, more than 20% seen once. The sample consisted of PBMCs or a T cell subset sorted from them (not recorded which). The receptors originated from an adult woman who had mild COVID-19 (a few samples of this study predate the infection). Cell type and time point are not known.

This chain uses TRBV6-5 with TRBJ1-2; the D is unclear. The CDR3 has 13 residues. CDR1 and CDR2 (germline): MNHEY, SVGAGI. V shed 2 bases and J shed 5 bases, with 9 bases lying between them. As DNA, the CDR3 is TGTGCCAGCAGTTACGAGGAGGGATATGGCTACACCTTC. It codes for CASSYEEGYGYTF.

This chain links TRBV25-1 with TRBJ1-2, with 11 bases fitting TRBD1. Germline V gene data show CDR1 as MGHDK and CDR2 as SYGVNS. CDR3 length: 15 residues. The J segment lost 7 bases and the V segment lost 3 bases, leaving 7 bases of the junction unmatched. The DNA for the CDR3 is TGTGCCAGCAGTGACCCCGGGACAGGGGGAAGTGGCTACACCTTC. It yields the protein CASSDPGTGGSGYTF.

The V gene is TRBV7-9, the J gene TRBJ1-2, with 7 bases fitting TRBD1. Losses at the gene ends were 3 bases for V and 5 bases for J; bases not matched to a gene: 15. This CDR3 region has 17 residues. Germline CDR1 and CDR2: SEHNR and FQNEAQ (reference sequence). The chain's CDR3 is CASSFGDGTAQIYGYTF. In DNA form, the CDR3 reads TGTGCCAGCAGCTTTGGGGACGGGACAGCTCAGATATATGGCTACACCTTC.